This T cell receptor (beta chain) was obtained from a study of multiple sclerosis patients with progressive multifocal leukoencephalopathy. Trimming shortened V by 1 base and J by 8 bases, and 5 bases separated the two germline ends. The CDR3 has 10 residues. The germline V gene encodes CDR1 DFQATT and CDR2 SNEGSKA (reference sequence). Study-level points and caveats: In most PML patients, TRB repertoires appeared less diverse by entropy.

Described time point: time of PML onset. Regarding this clone: Its target is not known.

The data were produced by immunoSEQ multiplex PCR, yet TCRdb's version contains in-frame clones alone and is incomplete. This table has approximately 30,000 clones, about nine tenths appearing once. This specimen was PBMCs, taken from a patient treated with natalizumab. This TCR was recovered from a woman aged 40 to 50 with progressive multifocal leukoencephalopathy. The chain recombines TRBV20-1 with TRBJ1-2, with D unresolved. The CDR3 region has the DNA TGCAGTGCTAGAGGAGACGGCTACACCTTC. This translates into CSARGDGYTF.